This TCR beta chain was profiled in a study of blood T cell repertoires in COVID-19. A case of COVID-19 had been met by exposed participants within 2 weeks before study entry. This CDR3 contains 15 residues. Trimming removed 3 bases from V and 4 bases from J, with 13 bases in between. Germline V gene sequence: CDR1 LGHDT, CDR2 YNNKEL (reference sequence). The table lists this clone with a few counts. Sequenced by immunoSEQ multiplex PCR; TCRdb stores in-frame clones only, minus some. The data show about 280,000 clones, about four fifths seen once. This receptor was obtained from a man aged 35 to 55 who had been exposed to COVID-19. The sequenced sample consisted of PBMCs or T cells enriched from blood (not recorded which). The J gene is TRBJ1-5, the V gene TRBV3-1 (or the pseudogene TRBV3-2), with D possibly TRBD1 on 5 matching bases. CDR3 in DNA: TGTGCCAGCAGCCACAACCAACAGGAGAATCAGCCCCAGCATTTT. It translates to CASSHNQQENQPQHF.